The T cell receptor (beta chain) under discussion was sequenced for a study of blood T cell repertoires in COVID-19. This CDR3 contains 18 residues. Trimming took 1 base from V and 0 from J, leaving 16 bases between them. Germline loops: CDR1 MGHRA, CDR2 YSYEKL. Assay used: immunoSEQ multiplex PCR; TCRdb lists only in-frame clones, some missing. Of some 200,000 clones listed, approximately 80% are singletons. The chain joins TRBV4-1 to TRBJ2-4; no clear D gene. The receptor comes from a human donor in a cohort sampled during active COVID-19. Sequenced: peripheral blood. DNA for the CDR3: TGCGCCAGCAGCCAAGGCGGTCCAGCCAGTCTAGCCAAAAACATTCAGTACTTC. This encodes CASSQGGPASLAKNIQYF.